Listed below are T cell receptor beta chains from one sample, sequenced in a study of blood T cell repertoires in COVID-19. Data came from immunoSEQ multiplex PCR; TCRdb stores just in-frame clones and leaves some out. This sample has more than 200,000 clones; about four fifths occur once, and the top ten carry 2% to 3%. Sequenced: peripheral blood. These receptors all stem from a woman aged 40-49 years with active or convalescent COVID-19. The CDR3 runs from the conserved cysteine through the conserved F or W. A D gene is named only where the DNA matches it firmly. Clone size appears in some rows only: once, few, many, or a class for an expanded clone.

CDR3 DNA	CDR3 protein	J gene	clone size	V gene	D gene
TGTGCCATCAGTGAGTCTGGCGGTCTCCATGGCTTCTATGGCTACACCTTC	CAISESGGLHGFYGYTF	TRBJ1-2	.	TRBV10-3	.
TGTGCCAGCAGTTATGAGACAGGGGGCTCCTGGAACACTGAAGCTTTCTTT	CASSYETGGSWNTEAFF	TRBJ1-1	.	TRBV6-2/TRBV6-3	TRBD1
TGTGCCAGCAGCCCCGGCGGGGGGGAAGAGACCCAGTACTTC	CASSPGGGEETQYF	TRBJ2-5	.	TRBV7-3	TRBD2
TGTGCCAGCTCACCCCGCGCGACAGGGGCCTCCAAGGGAACTGAAGCTTTCTTT	CASSPRATGASKGTEAFF	TRBJ1-1	.	TRBV18	TRBD1
TGTGCCAGCAGCTTGGCGGGGGACAGGGGTAGTGGCTACACCTTC	CASSLAGDRGSGYTF	TRBJ1-2	few	TRBV5-8	TRBD1
TGCGCCAGCAGTGACTACAGGGACAATGGCTACACCTTC	CASSDYRDNGYTF	TRBJ1-2	.	TRBV10-1	.
TGTGCCAGTAGTATCCCGATGACAGGGGCTGAAAAACTGTTTTTT	CASSIPMTGAEKLFF	TRBJ1-4	.	TRBV19	TRBD1
TGTGCCAGCAGATTTTCAAATTCACCCCTCCACTTT	CASRFSNSPLHF	TRBJ1-6	.	TRBV6-5	.
TGTGCCAGCACCGTCCCGGGACAGGGGCTCTACGAGCAGTACTTC	CASTVPGQGLYEQYF	TRBJ2-7	.	TRBV28	TRBD1
TGCGCCAGCAGCCTAGGGACTAGCGGAGAGACCCAGTACTTC	CASSLGTSGETQYF	TRBJ2-5	.	TRBV5-1	TRBD2
TGTGCCAGTAGTATGGATCAGGGCATTTTAGTCGTGGGCTACACCTTC	CASSMDQGILVVGYTF	TRBJ1-2	.	TRBV19	.
TGTGCCACCAGTGATCCCACACAGGAGAGTGAAAAACTGTTTTTT	CATSDPTQESEKLFF	TRBJ1-4	.	TRBV24-1	.
TGTGCCAGCAGTAAGAACAGGGGTATCCCTGAAGCTTTCTTT	CASSKNRGIPEAFF	TRBJ1-1	.	TRBV2	TRBD1
TGCGCCAGCAGCCAAGAGCTAGCGGCGAACACCGGGGAGCTGTTTTTT	CASSQELAANTGELFF	TRBJ2-2	.	TRBV4-3	TRBD2
TGTGCCAGCAGTCTGGACAGGGTCTATGGCTACACCTTC	CASSLDRVYGYTF	TRBJ1-2	.	TRBV6-2/TRBV6-3	TRBD1
TGTGCCACCAGTGACCCCGGCAGGGTGGGAAACGAGCAGTACTTC	CATSDPGRVGNEQYF	TRBJ2-7	.	TRBV24-1	.
TGTGCCAGCAGTCCTTCATCGGGGGCGGGGGGGATAGTTAGGGAGACCCAGTACTTC	CASSPSSGAGGIVRETQYF	TRBJ2-5	.	TRBV27	TRBD2
TGCGCCAGCAGCTTTTTGTCGGGGAATCTAGCGGGGGGCCAGAACTCCTACGAGCAGTACTTC	CASSFLSGNLAGGQNSYEQYF	TRBJ2-7	.	TRBV5-1	TRBD2
TGTGCCAGCAGTTTGGGGGGTCAAGAGACCCAGTACTTC	CASSLGGQETQYF	TRBJ2-5	.	TRBV28	.
TGTGCCAGCAGGGGCGGGGTTGAAGCTTTCTTT	CASRGGVEAFF	TRBJ1-1	once	TRBV3-1/TRBV3-2	.
TGTGCCAGCAGCCCCAACAGTAATTCACCCCTCCACTTT	CASSPNSNSPLHF	TRBJ1-6	.	TRBV7-3	.
TGTGCCAGCAGCTTAGCGGGGGGACAGGGAAAGAGAGGCTACACCTTC	CASSLAGGQGKRGYTF	TRBJ1-2	.	TRBV7-9	TRBD1
TGTGCCAGCAGCTTGAAACTGAGGCAGGGGCTCCCGTTGAACTTC	CASSLKLRQGLPLNF	TRBJ2-7	.	TRBV5-6	.
TGTGCCAGCAGTTTAGCCCTCAGCGGGGGGAACAATGAGCAGTTCTTC	CASSLALSGGNNEQFF	TRBJ2-1	.	TRBV27	TRBD2
TGTGCCAGCAGCCCCCGAACGACAGGGGGCAGTGGAAACACCATATATTTT	CASSPRTTGGSGNTIYF	TRBJ1-3	once	TRBV7-3	TRBD1
TGTGCCAGCAGCAAAAGGACAGGGCCCGGGGGTTTT	CASSKRTGPGGF	TRBJ1-4	once	TRBV21-1	.
TGTGCCAGCAGCCAAGATCTGGGGACAGGGGGCGAAGTAATTGGCTACACCTTC	CASSQDLGTGGEVIGYTF	TRBJ1-2	.	TRBV14	TRBD1
TGTGCCAGCAGCTTAGCTGGAGGGGGCCTACACTATGGCTACACCTTC	CASSLAGGGLHYGYTF	TRBJ1-2	.	TRBV7-9	TRBD1
TGTGCCAGCAGTTTATATGGCCAGCCCCAGCATTTT	CASSLYGQPQHF	TRBJ1-5	.	TRBV27	.
TGTGCCAGCTCACCAACTAGCGGGGAAGAGACCCAGTACTTC	CASSPTSGEETQYF	TRBJ2-5	.	TRBV18	TRBD2
TGTGCCAGCAGTGACCGGACAGGGGGCAATGAGCAGTTCTTC	CASSDRTGGNEQFF	TRBJ2-1	medium-sized	TRBV6-1	TRBD1
TGTGCCAGCAGTTACTCGACAGGGGTGGGCAATCAGCCCCAGCATTTT	CASSYSTGVGNQPQHF	TRBJ1-5	.	TRBV6-6	TRBD1
TGTGCCAGCAGCGTAGGGCAGGTACATGGCTACACCTTC	CASSVGQVHGYTF	TRBJ1-2	.	TRBV9	.
TGTGTCAGACACAGGGGCGTGAATTCACCCCTCCACTTT	CVRHRGVNSPLHF	TRBJ1-6	.	TRBV7-5	.
TGTGCCAGCAGTAGTCGTCTTAACCATTTCGAAGCTTTCTTT	CASSSRLNHFEAFF	TRBJ1-1	.	TRBV7-2	.
TGCAGCGTCTACAGACCAGCTAACTATGGCTACACCTTC	CSVYRPANYGYTF	TRBJ1-2	.	TRBV29-1	.
TGTGCCAGCAGTCTCACCGGGTGGGGCTACACCTTC	CASSLTGWGYTF	TRBJ1-2	.	TRBV6-5	.
TGTGCCAGCAGTTTACTAGCGGGTCGGCCAAAAGAGACCCAGTACTTC	CASSLLAGRPKETQYF	TRBJ2-5	.	TRBV27	TRBD2
TGTGCCAGCAGCTTATGGTCCGGGACAGGGGGCAACGAGCAGTACTTC	CASSLWSGTGGNEQYF	TRBJ2-7	once	TRBV7-9	TRBD1
TGCAGCGTTGAAGAGGTATCCAGGGTTGTGGAAAATGAGCAGTTCTTC	CSVEEVSRVVENEQFF	TRBJ2-1	.	TRBV29-1	.
TGTGCCAGCAGCTTCTCCCCCCCGGATACGCAGTATTTT	CASSFSPPDTQYF	TRBJ2-3	.	TRBV7-8	.
TGCGCCAGCAGTGCGGACAGTAGCTCCTACAATGAGCAGTTCTTC	CASSADSSSYNEQFF	TRBJ2-1	.	TRBV10-1	.
TGCAGCGTTTCGACAGGGAACGGTGGCTACACCTTC	CSVSTGNGGYTF	TRBJ1-2	.	TRBV29-1	TRBD1
TGTGCCAGCAGTACAGGGGAGGATCAGCCCCAGCATTTT	CASSTGEDQPQHF	TRBJ1-5	.	TRBV2	TRBD1
TGTGCCTCAAACGGGAGCCCGAACACCGGGGAGCTGTTTTTT	CASNGSPNTGELFF	TRBJ2-2	once	TRBV7-3	.
TGTGCCAGCAGTGGGGAACAGGGGCGGGAGGTGAACACTGAAGCTTTCTTT	CASSGEQGREVNTEAFF	TRBJ1-1	.	TRBV2	TRBD1